The source of this TCR beta chain is a study of T cells in Graves' hyperthyroidism and ophthalmopathy. Authors of the study amplified TCR beta CDR3 regions from RNA transcripts. A first-round RT-PCR of the TCR CDR3 used the HTBI primer set. TCRdb ran MiXCR on the multiplex PCR reads and lists one entry per CDR3 protein. The table includes some 650,000 distinct CDR3 sequences, approximately 15% detected once. V dropped 0 bases and J dropped 8; count of bases not matched to a gene: 7. The CDR3 contains 15 residues. Germline loops: CDR1 SGHKS, CDR2 YYEKEE (reference sequence). In its sample, this clonotype was seen many times.

V and J are TRBV5-5 and TRBJ1-5; 8 nucleotides line up with TRBD1. The sequenced sample consisted of blood. The sequence derives from a woman in her thirties or forties with Graves' ophthalmopathy. CDR3 DNA sequence: TGTGCCAGCAGCTTGGCGGACAGGGCCACGGAGCCCCAGCATTTT. Residues: CASSLADRATEPQHF. Looking up the rest from reference TRBV5-5 and TRBJ1-5 gives the full variable domain: DAGVTQSPTHLIKTRGQQVTLRCSPISGHKSVSWYQQVLGQGPQFIFQYYEKEERGRGNFPDRFSARQFPNYSSELNVNALLLGDSALYLCASSLADRATEPQHFGDGTRLSIL.